This TCR beta chain was captured in a study of shared clonotypes between healthy human individuals (dated by TCRdb to 2018 to 2021). Context from the whole study: A few men and two women, aged 18 to 49 years, made up the cohort. The study deeply sequenced blood TCR repertoires of several healthy adults to estimate repertoire size and the extent of clonotype sharing between individuals. For each donor, three plates each were used for CD4 naive and CD4 memory, two plates were used for CD8 naive, and one plate was used for CD8 memory. Different laboratories and diverse techniques were used to prepare libraries and sequence TCR repertoires, to increase sequencing depth and limit assay-specific biases. Per donor, leukapheresis produced somewhere between about 0.9 and 9 billion PBMCs.

Including cysteine and phenylalanine, the CDR3 has 15 amino acids. Only the CDR3 region is kept as DNA, spanning 45 bases read in frame from base 1. V loses 2 bases of germline sequence and J loses 3 bases, and the interval between the two ends is 11 bases. CDR1 and CDR2 were assigned from the germline V gene as SNHLY and FYNNEI. For the CD8 naive samples, CD45RO-negative cells were positively selected for CCR7, yielding a CD45RA+CCR7+ population from which TemRA cells were excluded. Donors were healthy HIV-negative adults with no recently reported acute infections or vaccinations. Every donor was a Caucasian adult residing in Nashville, Tennessee, USA. After blood collection by leukapheresis, PBMCs were isolated using Ficoll-Histopaque density gradient centrifugation and then cryopreserved in the vapor phase of liquid nitrogen. Analytical flow cytometry was used to check the purity and quantity of each magnetically sorted T cell population. Genomic DNA was isolated from each sorted fraction and quantified by UV absorbance on a Nanodrop 2000c.

Study-wide findings and limitations: Naive subsets generally had larger estimated clonotype richness than memory subsets. Pairwise subsampling led to the expectation that sequencing depth would affect the degree of clonotype sharing among donors. Rarefaction of sorted-subset datasets indicated incomplete sequencing despite the large sequencing depth. Across a handful of donors, approximately 4.6% of naive CD4, approximately 3.5% of naive CD8, 2.3% of memory CD4, and roughly 0.4% of memory CD8 clonotypes were shared. Sampling was restricted to blood, and TCR repertoires in tissue are likely to differ from TCR repertoires in blood. Because the study included a small number of donors, the genetic and exposure-history diversity represented was limited. Compared with non-shared clonotypes, the clonotypes found in all four sorted-subset donors had higher generation probabilities.

Using the deep immunoSEQ assay, multiplex PCR amplified TCR CDR3 regions from genomic DNA. Extracted genomic DNA from each cell subset was spread evenly across all wells of several immunoSEQ 96-well plates, with each plate serving as a replicate. For sorted subsets, each replicate PCR was loaded with 150 to 250 ng genomic DNA, equivalent to 25,000 to 30,000 T cell genomes. The purified libraries were quantified using a Qubit 3.0 fluorometer, sized with a Bioanalyzer 2100, and then quantified again using the KAPA Library Quantification kit. A separate single-read 150-cycle Illumina NextSeq 550 flow cell was used to sequence each immunoSEQ 96-well plate. Turning to the authors' computational methods: Because the immunoSEQ output included only junctional sequences and no quality scores, the filtering could not be the same as the filtering used for full-length reads. Sequences were annotated with PyIR, a Python wrapper for IgBLAST v1.9, and V/J genes and CDR3 were assigned using IMGT germline references. Any read was removed if the V/J assignment was weak (E-value above 1e-6), the CDR3 was missing, or the read contained stop codons, out-of-frame junctions, or ambiguous translated residues. V3J clonotypes were defined as sequences sharing an identical inferred V gene, J gene, and CDR3 amino acid sequence. To compute the percentage overlap between repertoires, the number of shared unique clonotypes was divided by the size of the smaller repertoire. Richness of each repertoire was evaluated using RTK rarefaction, the Chao1 estimator, and Recon v2.1 estimates of unobserved clonotypes. Generation probabilities were computed with OLGA for all TCRbeta clonotypes obtained by the gDNA method from several donors. TCRdb retrieved this table from immuneACCESS and kept in-frame rearrangements only. Not all clones are present; in checked studies, unresolved V genes account for under half, and no reason is known for the remainder. V, J and clone size reflect that table, while D and trimming were determined from the DNA. The sample table shows about 650,000 clones, and over 95% are seen once. 0.1% to 0.11% of the sample comes from the top ten.

Details on this clone: Its recognized antigen is unknown. No base quality information exists; no much larger clone differs at one position.

The chain was built from TRBV2 and TRBJ2-1; 5 matching bases give a weak D call of TRBD2. Sample: naive CD8+ T cells sorted from blood. The cell subset or site label for this specimen denotes: CD45RA+CCR7+. The clonotype originates from a young woman in good health. For the CDR3, the sequence is CASSEIEAGYNEQFF. The DNA sequence is as follows: TGTGCCAGCAGTGAAATCGAGGCGGGCTACAATGAGCAGTTCTTC.